This T cell receptor (beta chain) is from a study of T cells in Graves' hyperthyroidism and ophthalmopathy. At the level of the study: Before treatment of any kind, peripheral blood was taken at initial diagnosis.

The V end lost 8 bases, the J end lost 4 bases, and 17 bases lay between the germline ends. From germline, CDR1 is MNHNS and CDR2 SASEGT. The CDR3 extends over 14 amino acids. This clonotype occurred many times. TCR beta CDR3 regions were amplified from RNA transcripts. First-round RT-PCR with HTBI primers amplified the TCR CDR3 region. TCRdb fed the multiplex PCR reads into MiXCR, producing one record per CDR3 protein. The sample carries about half a million distinct CDR3 sequences, roughly 20% recorded once. The chain uses TRBV6-1 and TRBJ1-1, with D uncertain. The sequence was collected from a man younger than 35 with Graves' hyperthyroidism. Sequences were obtained from blood. The CDR3 DNA follows: TGTGCCAGCGTCCGGACCTCCGAGGGCACTGAAGCTTTCTTT. It is translated as CASVRTSEGTEAFF.